This TCR beta chain originates from a study of cytomegalovirus exposure and HLA in healthy donors. General study results and limits: Most subjects had HLA-A and HLA-B alleles reportedly predicted accurately by TCR beta sequences. While the bulk of TCR sequences proved rare, some public TCRs turned up in many donors.

Use of 60 Vbeta and 13 Jbeta primers characterized the PCR. Assay used: immunoSEQ multiplex PCR; TCRdb lists only in-frame clones, some missing. The table includes roughly 200,000 clones, approximately 78% detected once. As concerns this clone: No antigen is known for it.

Sequencing input: PBMCs. The receptor's source is a middle-aged woman in good health and CMV-seronegative.

CDR3 coding DNA: TGTGCCAGCAGCTTGGTGGCGGGGACTGAAGCTTTCTTT. Its translation is CASSLVAGTEAFF. This rearrangement joins TRBV5-4 to TRBJ1-1; no clear D. There are 13 residues in the CDR3. Trimming pared 0 bases from V and 5 bases from J, leaving 8 bases between. From germline, CDR1 is SGHNT and CDR2 YYREEE (reference sequence).